This T cell receptor beta chain was sequenced during a study of monozygotic twins with inflammatory bowel disease. CDR3 length equals 12 residues. Germline V gene lookup returns CDR1 ENHRY and CDR2 SYGVKD. Reanalyzing the 5' RACE reads, TCRdb keeps one entry per CDR3 protein, without DNA. The sample has 160,000 or so distinct CDR3 sequences. The J gene is TRBJ2-7, the V gene TRBV10-3. The specimen sequenced was blood. This receptor was taken from a human donor with ulcerative colitis or Crohn's disease, or a healthy co-twin of an affected twin (not recorded which). The CDR3: CAIRDSWGEQYF.